This entry features one T cell receptor beta chain sequence. The CDR3 covers 11 residues. Per the germline V gene, CDR1 is SEHNR and CDR2 is FQNEAQ (reference sequence). V was cut by 9 bases and J by 7 bases, with 9 bases left in between. This sample is part of a study of T-cell reconstitution after alpha-beta-depleted transplantation in children. The authors prepared the TCRbeta library with unique molecular identifiers. MiXCR, applied by TCRdb to the PCR reads, yields one record per CDR3 protein. The data hold a few hundred thousand distinct CDR3 sequences, with more than 9% observed a single time. The TCR was taken from a human donor who donated a stem cell graft to a child with SCID. Sequences were derived from PBMCs from the stem cell graft donor, sampled from the stem cell graft. This sequence joins TRBV7-9 and TRBJ2-2, with D maybe TRBD2 (5 bases). CDR3 DNA sequence: TGTGCCAGGGGGAGCAACGGGGAGCTGTTTTTT. Its protein is CARGSNGELFF.